This T cell receptor beta chain was identified in a study of neurological immune-mediated disorders. The team produced cDNA through 5'RACE using 10-nucleotide random UMIs. TCRdb used MiXCR to reprocess the 5' RACE reads, holding one entry per CDR3 protein. Found here are 65,000 to 80,000 distinct CDR3 sequences, roughly 15% of them singletons; the top ten hold 15% to 17%. Unsorted libraries were prepared from 2 million PBMCs held at -80 C. This clonotype has at least ten counts. The antigen remains undetermined. Regarding the study as a whole: Because no CDR3 amino acid sequences were shared across subjects by expanded clones, private repertoires were suggested in all groups.

V lost 6 bases, J lost 8 bases, and 16 bases stayed unmatched. The CDR3 extends over 18 amino acids. From germline, CDR1 is DFQATT and CDR2 SNEGSKA (reference sequence). The V and J genes are TRBV20-1 and TRBJ2-1; 16 bases align to TRBD2. The TCR was taken from a woman between 40 and 55 years old in good health. Sample: PBMCs. The CDR3 coding sequence is TGCAGTGCCACCCCCGGGACTAGCGGGGGGGCCGGTAATGATGAGCAGTTCTTC. This sequence encodes CSATPGTSGGAGNDEQFF.